The 30 T cell receptor beta chains reported below all come from one sample, sequenced in a study of blood T cell repertoires in COVID-19. Sequencing was performed with immunoSEQ multiplex PCR; in TCRdb, only in-frame clones are kept and a portion is missing. This table has 200,000 or so clones, under 90% appearing once. What was sequenced was peripheral blood. The receptors derive from a woman aged 60-75 years who had recovered from COVID-19.

The chain has TRBV5-1 and TRBJ1-3; 7 positions agree with TRBD1. Trimming removed 7 bases from V and 5 bases from J; junction bases left unmatched: 3. The CDR3 length is 12 residues. Germline CDR1 SGHRS, CDR2 YFSETQ. The DNA for the CDR3 is TGCGCCAGCTGGGACAGAAGAAACACCATATATTTT. The encoded protein is CASWDRRNTIYF.

This chain uses TRBV5-4 with TRBJ2-5; the match to TRBD1 covers 9 bases. Germline V CDR1 and CDR2: SGHNT, YYREEE (reference sequence). After removal of 5 bases from V and 5 bases from J, the junction contained 10 bases not matched to a gene. The CDR3 runs 15 residues. The CDR3 is CASSPGTGLGETQYF. As DNA, the CDR3 is TGTGCCAGCAGTCCCGGGACAGGGCTGGGGGAGACCCAGTACTTC.

Comments on this clone: Other DNA sequences of this sample code for an identical CDR3. The chain uses TRBV18 and TRBJ1-3; 7 bases fit TRBD1. The ends lost 0 bases at V and 2 bases at J; junction bases unmatched: 1. This CDR3 region has 15 residues. Germline CDR1 KGHSH, CDR2 LQKENI. DNA for the CDR3: TGTGCCAGCTCACCACCTGGGACAGCTGGAAACACCATATATTTT. Encoded protein: CASSPPGTAGNTIYF.

The V and J genes are TRBV6-7 and TRBJ2-1, with D unclear. TRBV6-7 is designated an ORF whose function remains uncertain. The CDR3 covers 14 residues. Trimming removed 2 bases at V and 5 bases at J, with 10 bases between. This CDR3 is CASSYPYYDNEQFF. The CDR3, as DNA: TGTGCCAGCAGTTACCCTTACTACGACAATGAGCAGTTCTTC.

This clone was recorded a few times. The rearrangement joins TRBV5-4 to TRBJ1-4, with TRBD1 matching over 7 bases. The CDR3 runs 14 residues. With V trimmed by 4 bases and J by 3 bases, 3 bases remained unmatched. Germline V gene lookup returns CDR1 SGHNT and CDR2 YYREEE (reference sequence). The CDR3 is CASSLTGPNEKLFF. The DNA for the CDR3 is TGTGCCAGCAGCCTGACAGGGCCTAATGAAAAACTGTTTTTT.

With respect to this clone: Other DNA sequences in the sample encode the same CDR3. V usage is TRBV7-3 and J usage is TRBJ2-1; D uncertain. CDR1 and CDR2 (germline): SGHTA, FQGTGA. V lost 0 bases, J lost 5 bases, and 5 bases lay in between. The CDR3 has 13 residues. The CDR3 reads CASSLTIDNEQFF. The CDR3 DNA sequence: TGTGCCAGCAGCTTAACTATTGACAATGAGCAGTTCTTC.

The chain recombines TRBV11-2 with TRBJ2-2; 8 bases are a match to TRBD2. J was trimmed by 2 bases and V by 3 bases; bases with no gene match: 8. Germline V gene lookup returns CDR1 SGHAT and CDR2 FQNNGV. This CDR3 has 17 residues. In DNA form, the CDR3 reads TGTGCCAGCAGCTTCGCTTTGCGGGGGGTTAACACCGGGGAGCTGTTTTTT. Amino acid sequence: CASSFALRGVNTGELFF. The variable domain in full, with the rest retrieved from reference TRBV11-2 and TRBJ2-2, is EAGVAQSPRYKIIEKRQSVAFWCNPISGHATLYWYQQILGQGPKLLIQFQNNGVVDDSQLPKDRFSAERLKGVDSTLKIQPAKLEDSAVYLCASSFALRGVNTGELFFGEGSRLTVL.

The chain couples TRBV7-3 to TRBJ2-1; TRBD2 is a possible D gene (5 bases). CDR3 length equals 15 residues. In germline, CDR1 is SGHTA, CDR2 FQGTGA. Trimming shortened V by 2 bases and J by 5 bases, and 13 bases separated the two germline ends. CDR3 sequence: CASSLGVGSHNEQFF. The CDR3 nucleotides read TGTGCCAGCAGCTTAGGGGTGGGGAGCCACAATGAGCAGTTCTTC.

The chain couples TRBV9 to TRBJ1-2; 9 bases agree with TRBD1. V lost 0 bases, J lost 4 bases, and 10 bases stayed unmatched. CDR1 and CDR2 from the germline V gene are SGDLS and YYNGEE. The CDR3 runs to 17 residues. The CDR3 DNA is TGTGCCAGCAGCGTAGACCCCGCCGGGACAGGGAGCTATGGCTACACCTTC. This sequence encodes CASSVDPAGTGSYGYTF.

The chain joins TRBV7-2 to TRBJ2-3, with D possibly being TRBD2 (6 bases). The germline V gene has CDR1 SGHTA and CDR2 FQGNSA. The CDR3 has 15 amino acids. V lost 0 bases and J 6 bases, leaving 13 bases between the germline ends. The CDR3 DNA sequence: TGTGCCAGCAGCTTAGCGGTTGGCCGGGGGGATACGCAGTATTTT. Its translation is CASSLAVGRGDTQYF.

V gene TRBV12-3 or TRBV12-4 combines with J gene TRBJ1-1; a weak D match, TRBD1 (6 bases). V was trimmed by 5 bases and J by 8 bases, leaving 12 bases between them. CDR3 length: 12 residues. CDR3 nucleotides: TGTGCCAGCAGTAGTAGGACAGCCGAAGCTTTCTTT. This gives the protein CASSSRTAEAFF.

This clone was detected a few times. The chain is built from TRBV18 and TRBJ1-3; TRBD1 might be the D (5 bases). Trimming removed 2 bases at V and 0 bases at J, with 8 bases between. Germline V gene data show CDR1 as KGHSH and CDR2 as LQKENI. The CDR3 spans 15 residues. The CDR3 is CASSPDRHSGNTIYF. In nucleotides, the CDR3 is TGTGCCAGCTCACCAGACAGACACTCTGGAAACACCATATATTTT. The whole variable domain, remainder taken from reference TRBV18 and TRBJ1-3, is NAGVMQNPRHLVRRRGQEARLRCSPMKGHSHVYWYRQLPEEGLKFMVYLQKENIIDESGMPKERFSAEFPKEGPSILRIQQVVRGDSAAYFCASSPDRHSGNTIYFGEGSWLTVV.

The chain couples TRBV3-1 (or the pseudogene TRBV3-2) to TRBJ1-2; D not certain. Trimming pared 0 bases from V and 3 bases from J, leaving 8 bases between. Germline CDR1 is LGHDT and CDR2 is YNNKEL (reference sequence). This CDR3 has 14 residues. The CDR3 DNA follows: TGTGCCAGCAGCCAAGAAGTGGAGGACTATGGCTACACCTTC. Translated, it gives CASSQEVEDYGYTF.

This clone was found a few times. The chain couples TRBV6-5 to TRBJ1-6; 10 bases line up with TRBD1. This CDR3 comprises 15 residues. Germline loops: CDR1 MNHEY, CDR2 SVGAGI. J was trimmed by 10 bases and V by 7 bases; bases with no gene match: 10. CDR3 loop: CASTTAGTGASPLHF. The CDR3 DNA is TGTGCCAGCACCACGGCCGGGACAGGGGCCTCACCCCTCCACTTT.

This sequence joins TRBV5-4 and TRBJ2-1, with 10 nucleotides matching TRBD2. V lost 0 bases and J lost 6; bases outside the gene matches: 3. Germline V gives CDR1 SGHNT, CDR2 YYREEE (reference sequence). The CDR3 spans 15 residues. In DNA form, the CDR3 reads TGTGCCAGCAGCTTGGCAGCGGGGGGGTTCAATGAGCAGTTCTTC. Protein: CASSLAAGGFNEQFF.

V gene TRBV7-6 combines with J gene TRBJ2-7; tentatively, D is TRBD2 (6 bases). The V end was cut by 8 bases, the J end by 7 bases, with 18 bases between. Per the germline V gene, CDR1 is SGHVS and CDR2 is FNYEAQ. The CDR3 loop spans 13 amino acids. The CDR3 loop reads CASGSSKTREQYF. The CDR3 DNA follows: TGTGCCAGCGGGAGCAGCAAGACTAGAGAGCAGTACTTC.

The chain couples TRBV9 to TRBJ1-1; D may be TRBD1 (6 bases). The germline CDR1 and CDR2 sequences are SGDLS and YYNGEE. This CDR3 spans 14 amino acids. The V end lost 4 bases, the J end lost 7 bases, and 17 bases lay between the germline ends. Here the CDR3 DNA reads TGTGCCAGCAGCCCCAGTGAGGGGGACAATGAAGCTTTCTTT. Its protein product is CASSPSEGDNEAFF.

The chain has TRBV2 and TRBJ2-7; D remains ambiguous. Trimming shortened V by 3 bases and J by 6 bases, and 6 bases separated the two germline ends. The germline V gene has CDR1 SNHLY and CDR2 FYNNEI. The CDR3 sequence is 11 residues long. CDR3 sequence: CASSDSFEQYF. The CDR3 DNA sequence: TGTGCCAGCAGTGACTCGTTCGAGCAGTACTTC.

This rearrangement joins TRBV11-2 to TRBJ1-2; maybe TRBD1 (6 bases). V was pared by 5 bases and J by 4 bases, with 20 bases between. The CDR3 covers 16 residues. CDR1 and CDR2 (germline): SGHAT, FQNNGV. The CDR3 DNA reads TGTGCCAGCAGCCCCCACAGCGGGGGCGGTGGCTATGGCTACACCTTC. It specifies CASSPHSGGGGYGYTF.

Worth noting for this clone: Other nucleotide sequences from this sample produce the same CDR3. The chain combines TRBV5-1 with TRBJ2-5; D might be TRBD1 (6 bases). Germline values: CDR1 SGHRS, CDR2 YFSETQ. With 0 bases removed from V and 4 bases from J, the gap between germline ends came to 10 bases. The CDR3 sequence is 14 residues long. CDR3 coding DNA: TGCGCCAGCAGCTTGGAACAGGGTCGAGAGACCCAGTACTTC. Protein: CASSLEQGRETQYF.

Of note for this clone: The same CDR3 also results from other DNA sequences found in this sample. This chain connects TRBV5-4 to TRBJ2-1; the match to TRBD2 covers 8 bases. The CDR3 extends over 15 amino acids. Per the germline V gene, CDR1 is SGHNT and CDR2 is YYREEE (reference sequence). With V trimmed by 4 bases and J by 1 base, 4 bases remained unmatched. The CDR3 bases are TGTGCCAGCAGCCTAACTAGCGGATCCTACAATGAGCAGTTCTTC. It is translated as CASSLTSGSYNEQFF. Looking up the rest from reference TRBV5-4 and TRBJ2-1 gives the full variable domain: ETGVTQSPTHLIKTRGQQVTLRCSSQSGHNTVSWYQQALGQGPQFIFQYYREEENGRGNFPPRFSGLQFPNYSSELNVNALELDDSALYLCASSLTSGSYNEQFFGPGTRLTVL.

With respect to this clone: The junction differs from germline at one of its ends, possibly a read error. The chain couples TRBV6-1 to TRBJ1-2; D is perhaps TRBD1 (6 bases). The CDR3 runs 14 residues. The germline V gene encodes CDR1 MNHNS and CDR2 SASEGT. The CDR3 DNA sequence: TGTGCCAGCAGCGAAGCCTCAGGGGCAAATGGCTACACCTTC. Encoded protein: CASSEASGANGYTF.

The chain couples TRBV7-9 to TRBJ1-4; the match to TRBD1 covers 7 bases. With 5 bases clipped from V and 7 bases from J, the junction kept 10 bases outside the gene matches. CDR3 length: 15 residues. Per the germline V gene, CDR1 is SEHNR and CDR2 is FQNEAQ (reference sequence). The CDR3 DNA reads as TGTGCCAGCAGCGGTGTGAGGGGGCGTACTGAAAAACTGTTTTTT. Its protein is CASSGVRGRTEKLFF.

J is TRBJ2-7 and V is TRBV5-6; 7 bases are shared with TRBD2. There are 14 residues in the CDR3. Germline V lookup: CDR1 SGHDT, CDR2 YYEEEE. The ends lost 4 bases at V and 4 bases at J; junction bases unmatched: 8. The CDR3 protein is CASSAGALGYEQYF. CDR3 nucleotide sequence: TGTGCCAGCAGCGCGGGAGCTCTTGGATACGAGCAGTACTTC.

This chain connects TRBV5-1 to TRBJ1-1; 7 bases fit TRBD1. CDR1 and CDR2 (germline): SGHRS, YFSETQ. V shed 4 bases and J 2 bases; nucleotides not matched to a gene: 8. The CDR3 totals 15 residues. The CDR3 DNA reads as TGCGCCAGCAGCCGCCGAGACAGGGACAACACTGAAGCTTTCTTT. Residues: CASSRRDRDNTEAFF.

This chain connects TRBV10-3 to TRBJ2-5, with D tentatively TRBD2 (6 bases). Trimming cost V 3 bases and J 5 bases, with 16 bases left between them. Germline V gene sequence: CDR1 ENHRY, CDR2 SYGVKD. This CDR3 contains 15 residues. The CDR3 reads CAISDPAGLRETQYF. CDR3 in DNA: TGTGCCATCAGTGATCCCGCTGGACTAAGGGAGACCCAGTACTTC.

With respect to this clone: At one of its ends the junction is not consistent with the germline gene, which may arise from a read error. The J gene is TRBJ2-6, the V gene TRBV6-6; D is perhaps TRBD2 (6 bases). Looked up from germline, CDR1 is MNHNY and CDR2 is SVGAGI (reference sequence). This CDR3 is built from 14 residues. CDR3 sequence reads: CASSYSGGSNVLTF. CDR3 coding DNA: TGTGCCAGCAGCTACTCCGGGGGATCCAACGTCCTGACTTTC.

Details on this clone: The sample has other DNA sequences that encode this CDR3 too. This chain links TRBV7-8 with TRBJ1-3; possibly TRBD1 for D (6 bases). Per germline, CDR1 SGHVS and CDR2 FQNEAQ. This CDR3 has 13 amino acids. V lost 3 bases, J lost 4 bases, and 7 bases lay in between. This CDR3 is CASSLDRGNTIYF. DNA for the CDR3: TGTGCCAGCAGCTTGGACAGAGGAAACACCATATATTTT.

This rearrangement joins TRBV7-8 to TRBJ2-2, with D maybe TRBD1 (5 bases). Germline V gives CDR1 SGHVS, CDR2 FQNEAQ. This CDR3 comprises 13 residues. Trimming shortened V by 6 bases and J by 6 bases, and 11 bases separated the two germline ends. The CDR3 region has the DNA TGTGCCAGCAGTACCCAGGGTTCCGGGGAGCTGTTTTTT. Translated: CASSTQGSGELFF.

The J gene is TRBJ1-2, the V gene TRBV3-1 (or the pseudogene TRBV3-2); 8 bases fit TRBD1. Germline V gene data show CDR1 as LGHDT and CDR2 as YNNKEL (reference sequence). The CDR3 covers 15 residues. J lost 6 bases, V lost 10 bases, and 16 bases had no gene match. The CDR3 region has the DNA TGTGCCACCGGACAGGGTTCCGGCTGGTTAAATGGCTACACCTTC. This encodes CATGQGSGWLNGYTF.